This TCR beta chain originates from a study of CD8+ T cells in alopecia areata. With 1 base clipped from V and 6 bases from J, the junction kept 7 bases outside the gene matches. CDR3 length: 14 amino acids. Germline V CDR1 and CDR2: SGHNT, YYREEE (reference sequence). It was cDNA, reverse transcribed from extracted RNA, that served as the sequencing template. TCRdb's copy holds only in-frame clones and misses some; the assay was immunoSEQ multiplex PCR. The sample has about 160,000 clones; roughly 65% are singletons. Treatment noted: oral pan-JAK inhibitor, 5-10 mg twice daily. Both peripheral blood and punch biopsies of lesional scalp skin were obtained from patients who had alopecia areata. Overall study findings and caveats: Unlike in mice, where it was clearer, TCR sharing across patients was less clear, possibly HLA-related. The study found tofacitinib significantly decreased scalp clonality and expanded CD8+ clones among the top 100. Lesional scalp, especially alopecia totalis/universalis, showed higher clonality than normal scalp.

In its sample, this clone was seen a few times. Its cognate antigen is unknown. This clonotype originated in a human donor with alopecia areata. This chain connects TRBV5-4 to TRBJ2-7; 7 positions agree with TRBD1. The starting material was CD4+ T cells sorted from blood, obtained at week 4, from a patient treated with tofacitinib. Here the CDR3 DNA reads TGTGCCAGCAGCTTGAGGCAGGGGGTAGGCGAGCAGTACTTC. Translating it yields CASSLRQGVGEQYF. Combining the CDR3 with reference TRBV5-4 and TRBJ2-7 gives the whole variable domain ETGVTQSPTHLIKTRGQQVTLRCSSQSGHNTVSWYQQALGQGPQFIFQYYREEENGRGNFPPRFSGLQFPNYSSELNVNALELDDSALYLCASSLRQGVGEQYFGPGTRLTVT.